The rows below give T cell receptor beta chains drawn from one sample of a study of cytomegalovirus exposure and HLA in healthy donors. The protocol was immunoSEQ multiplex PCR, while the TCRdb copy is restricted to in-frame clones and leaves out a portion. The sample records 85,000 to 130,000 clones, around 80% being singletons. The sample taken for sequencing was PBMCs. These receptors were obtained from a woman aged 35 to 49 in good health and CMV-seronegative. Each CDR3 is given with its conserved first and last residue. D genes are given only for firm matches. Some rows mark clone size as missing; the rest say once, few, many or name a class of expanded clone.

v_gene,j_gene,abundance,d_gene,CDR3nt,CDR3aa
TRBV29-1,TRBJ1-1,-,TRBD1,TGCAGCGTTGGCGACAGGGGAGCTTTCTTT,CSVGDRGAFF
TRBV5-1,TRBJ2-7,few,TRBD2,TGCGCCAGCAGCCCTTGGACTAGCGGGAGGCCCTACGAGCAGTACTTC,CASSPWTSGRPYEQYF
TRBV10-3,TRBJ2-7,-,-,TGTGCCATCAGTGAGTCGCGACAGCGTTCCTACGAGCAGTACTTC,CAISESRQRSYEQYF
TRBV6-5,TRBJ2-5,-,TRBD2,TGTGCCAGCAGTCCCGCGGGAGCAGGGGAGACCCAGTACTTC,CASSPAGAGETQYF
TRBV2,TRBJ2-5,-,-,TGTGCCAGCAGTGAAGCAGGGCCGGGCGGGATTAGGACCCAGTACTTC,CASSEAGPGGIRTQYF
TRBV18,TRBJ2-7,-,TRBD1,TGTGCCAGCTCCCCCGGGACAGATTACGAGCAGTACTTC,CASSPGTDYEQYF
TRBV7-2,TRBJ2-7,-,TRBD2,TGTGCCAGCAGGCCGGGGCTAGCGGGGCGGCAGTACTTC,CASRPGLAGRQYF
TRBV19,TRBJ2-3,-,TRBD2,TGTGCCAGTAGTATCCCAGCGGGACTGCGCACAGATACGCAGTATTTT,CASSIPAGLRTDTQYF
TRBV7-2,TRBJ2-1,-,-,TGTGCCAGCACCCCCAGCTTGCTCCAGGGTAGGTACAATGAGCAGTTCTTC,CASTPSLLQGRYNEQFF
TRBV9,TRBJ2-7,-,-,TGTGCCAGCAGCGTATCGGGGTTATCCTACGAGCAGTACTTC,CASSVSGLSYEQYF
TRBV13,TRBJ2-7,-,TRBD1,TGTGCCAGCAGCTCCCGGGACAGACGCTACGAGCAGTACTTC,CASSSRDRRYEQYF
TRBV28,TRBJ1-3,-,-,TGTGCCAGCAGTTTAGCGGGGGCCTCTGGAAACACCATATATTTT,CASSLAGASGNTIYF
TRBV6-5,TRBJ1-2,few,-,TGTGCCAGCAGTTACCTGACAGGATTCACGTATGGCTACACCTTC,CASSYLTGFTYGYTF
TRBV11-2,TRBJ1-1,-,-,TGTGCCAGCAGCTTAGCTAGGGGAAGGACTGAAGCTTTCTTT,CASSLARGRTEAFF
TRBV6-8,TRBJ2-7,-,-,TGTGCCAGCAGCCTCCCCCCCCGGACAGCGACCTACGAGCAGTACTTC,CASSLPPRTATYEQYF
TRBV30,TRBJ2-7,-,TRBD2,TGTGCCTGGAGTGGGACGCTAGCGGACCAAAATTGGGGGTACGAGCAGTACTTC,CAWSGTLADQNWGYEQYF
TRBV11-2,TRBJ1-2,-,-,TGTGCCAGCAGCTTAGAAATATCTAGGCCATTTGGCTACACCTTC,CASSLEISRPFGYTF
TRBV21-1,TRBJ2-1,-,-,TGTGCCAGCATTTGGACTGGGAGGGACAATGAGCAGTTCTTC,CASIWTGRDNEQFF
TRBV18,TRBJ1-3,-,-,TGTGCCAGCTCACCACAGCAAGTCGGGACTGAGACTGGAAACACCATATATTTT,CASSPQQVGTETGNTIYF
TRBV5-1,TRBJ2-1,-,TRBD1,TGCGCCAGCAGAGCCGGGACAGGGGACTCCTACAATGAGCAGTTCTTC,CASRAGTGDSYNEQFF
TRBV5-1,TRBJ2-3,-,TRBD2,TGCGCCAGCAGCTATACTAGCGGGAGGGGCACAGATACGCAGTATTTT,CASSYTSGRGTDTQYF
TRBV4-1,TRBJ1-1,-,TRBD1,TGCGCCAGCAGCCCACCGGGACAGGTAGGCACTGAAGCTTTCTTT,CASSPPGQVGTEAFF
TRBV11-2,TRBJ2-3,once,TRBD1,TGTGCCAGCAGCTTAACAGGGGGCTTTAGGGGTACGCAGTATTTT,CASSLTGGFRGTQYF
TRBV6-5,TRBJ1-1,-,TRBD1,TGTGCCAGCAGTACCGGACAGGGCAAAGCTTTCTTT,CASSTGQGKAFF
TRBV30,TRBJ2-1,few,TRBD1,TGTGCCTGGGGACAGGGGAGCTCCTACAATGAGCAGTTCTTC,CAWGQGSSYNEQFF
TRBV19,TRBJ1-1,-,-,TGTGCCAGTAGTATTGGGGGGTACACTGAAGCTTTCTTT,CASSIGGYTEAFF
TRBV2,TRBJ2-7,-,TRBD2,TGTGCCAGCAGCGAGCGGGAGGTGTCCTACGAGCAGTACTTC,CASSEREVSYEQYF
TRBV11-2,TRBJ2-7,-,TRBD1,TGTGCCAGCAGCTTAGTGGGGACAGGGATCTACGAGCAGTACTTC,CASSLVGTGIYEQYF
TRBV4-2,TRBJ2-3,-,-,TGTGCCAGCAGCCGCTGGACAGTTAGCACAGATACGCAGTATTTT,CASSRWTVSTDTQYF
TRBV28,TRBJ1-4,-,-,TGTGCCAGCAGTGCGGGGGGAGGCAGTGAAAAACTGTTTTTT,CASSAGGGSEKLFF
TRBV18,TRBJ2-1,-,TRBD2,TGTGCCAGCTCACCGGACGGGGGACTAGCCCAAAATGAGCAGTTCTTC,CASSPDGGLAQNEQFF
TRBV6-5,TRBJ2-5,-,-,TGTGCCAGCAGCCCCCAAAGCGGGTACCAAGAGACCCAGTACTTC,CASSPQSGYQETQYF
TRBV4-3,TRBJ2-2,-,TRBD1,TGCGCCAGCAGCCAACTGGGACAGGGGAGGGCCGGGGAGCTGTTTTTT,CASSQLGQGRAGELFF
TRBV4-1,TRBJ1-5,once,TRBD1,TGCGCCAGCAGACGACAGGGGGCCGGTCAGCCCCAGCATTTT,CASRRQGAGQPQHF
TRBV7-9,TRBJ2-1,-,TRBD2,TGTGCCAGCAGCTCAGCACCTCAGCGGGAGGGTTGGAATGAGCAGTTCTTC,CASSSAPQREGWNEQFF
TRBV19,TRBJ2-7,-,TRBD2,TGTGCCAGTAGTGTCACTAGCGGGATTGGCGAGCAGTACTTC,CASSVTSGIGEQYF
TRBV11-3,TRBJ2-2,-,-,TGTGCCAGCAGCTTAGGTAGCCCCGGGGAGCTGTTTTTT,CASSLGSPGELFF